This TCR beta chain is from a study of cytomegalovirus exposure and HLA in healthy donors. Study results and limitations: It was likely that a cluster of highly shared sequence variants was a sequencing artifact. Accurate HLA-A and HLA-B prediction from TCR beta sequences was reported for most subjects. Prior analysis indicated that the majority of TCR beta V segments exhibited productivity approximately 87% or approximately 30% of the time.

Each of the donors was a healthy bone marrow donor. This CDR3 region has 12 residues. Germline CDR1 is MNHEY and CDR2 is SVGAGI. V dropped 6 bases and J dropped 4 bases, with 9 bases sitting between them. Of note for this clone: The antigen remains unidentified.

PCR was performed using 60 Vbeta and 13 Jbeta primers. The assay was immunoSEQ multiplex PCR, and TCRdb's table has in-frame clones only and misses some. Of around 150,000 clones in the sample, roughly 87% were seen once. This sequence originates from a woman in her twenties or thirties in good health and CMV-seronegative. This chain connects TRBV6-5 to TRBJ2-5; perhaps TRBD2 as D (5 bases). Input material: PBMCs. The CDR3 coding sequence is TGTGCCAGCAGCCAAAGCGGAGAGACCCAGTACTTC. This gives the protein CASSQSGETQYF.